Listed here are 4 T cell receptor beta chains from one sample, sequenced in a study of T cell responses to AZD1222 COVID-19 vaccine. Profiled with immunoSEQ multiplex PCR; TCRdb holds only in-frame clones, not every one. The data show 100,000 to 150,000 clones, under 90% seen once. The input for sequencing was peripheral blood, taken on day 0 of AZD1222 vaccination. Receptor source: an adult in good health.

The rearrangement links TRBV6-4 to TRBJ1-2; D not certain. V was shortened by 5 bases and J by 2 bases, with 9 bases between the two germline ends. The CDR3 loop spans 13 amino acids. Germline V lookup: CDR1 MRHNA, CDR2 SNTAGT. The CDR3: CASSPDGNYGYTF. CDR3 DNA: TGTGCCAGCAGTCCGGACGGAAACTATGGCTACACCTTC.

J is TRBJ1-5 and V is TRBV7-9; 7 nucleotides line up with TRBD1. Germline V gives CDR1 SEHNR, CDR2 FQNEAQ (reference sequence). The CDR3 covers 18 residues. Unmatched junction bases numbered 14, after V lost 2 bases and J lost 4 bases. Written as DNA, the CDR3 is TGTGCCAGCAGCTTATCCCCCCATGGGCAGGGGGATAATCAGCCCCAGCATTTT. Residues: CASSLSPHGQGDNQPQHF.

The chain carries TRBV11-2 and TRBJ1-1, with D maybe TRBD1 (6 bases). The CDR3 runs 16 residues. Per germline, CDR1 SGHAT and CDR2 FQNNGV. The V and J ends lost 2 bases and 0 bases respectively, with 13 bases between them. CDR3 coding DNA: TGTGCCAGCAGCTTAAGGGGGTTGGGAATGAACACTGAAGCTTTCTTT. Translation: CASSLRGLGMNTEAFF.

This rearrangement joins TRBV24-1 to TRBJ2-1; D may match TRBD1 or TRBD2 (5 bases each). The CDR3 has 15 residues. V was cut by 0 bases and J by 4 bases, with 9 bases left in between. CDR1 is KGHDR, CDR2 SFDVKD, per germline. For the CDR3, the DNA is TGTGCCACCAGTGATTTGGAGGGACCTTACAATGAGCAGTTCTTC. This codes for CATSDLEGPYNEQFF.